This T cell receptor (beta chain) was obtained from a study of response to subunit inactivated influenza vaccine. General observations from the study: It was the authors' suggestion that each seasonal influenza vaccination recruits few new T cells.

This clonotype was seen many times. The antigen is not known. TCRdb ran MiXCR on the RT-PCR reads and lists one entry per CDR3 protein. The sample contains 650,000 to 800,000 distinct CDR3 sequences, less than 20% of which appear only once. The receptor was derived from a man in his forties or fifties who received an inactivated influenza vaccine. Sequences were derived from PBMCs from blood, sampled 5 days after vaccination.

DNA of the CDR3: TGCAGTGCTTGTTCTAGCGGGGTGAGAGATACGCAGTATTTT. Translation gives CSACSSGVRDTQYF. This rearrangement joins TRBV20-1 to TRBJ2-3; 9 bases map to TRBD2. The CDR3 contains 14 residues. Germline trimming cut 5 bases from V and 5 bases from J; bases unmatched to any gene: 8. The V gene's germline CDR1 is DFQATT and CDR2 SNEGSKA (reference sequence).